These T cell receptor beta chains were read from a single sample in a study of cytomegalovirus exposure and HLA in healthy donors. Assay: immunoSEQ multiplex PCR; the TCRdb copy retains only in-frame clones and omits some. The sample shows over 100,000 clones, roughly two thirds of them seen only once. Sequenced material: PBMCs. The receptors shown here come from a man aged 35 to 55 in good health and CMV-seronegative. Both conserved end residues are part of each CDR3. The D gene is left open where the match is weak. The listing skips clone size in some rows; elsewhere it reads once, few, many or a size class.

J gene: TRBJ1-1
clone size: .
V gene: TRBV25-1
D gene: .
CDR3 protein: CASSEYKGPNTEAFF
CDR3 DNA: TGTGCCAGCAGTGAATATAAGGGGCCGAACACTGAAGCTTTCTTT

J gene: TRBJ1-1
clone size: .
V gene: TRBV5-1
D gene: TRBD1
CDR3 protein: CASSMDRAVNTEAFF
CDR3 DNA: TGCGCCAGCAGCATGGACAGGGCAGTGAACACTGAAGCTTTCTTT

J gene: TRBJ1-1
clone size: .
V gene: TRBV20-1
D gene: .
CDR3 protein: CSAPLNTEAFF
CDR3 DNA: TGCAGTGCCCCCTTGAACACTGAAGCTTTCTTT

J gene: TRBJ2-3
clone size: .
V gene: TRBV5-1
D gene: .
CDR3 protein: CASSLAGSQNTDTQYF
CDR3 DNA: TGCGCCAGCAGCTTGGCCGGATCACAGAACACAGATACGCAGTATTTT

J gene: TRBJ2-3
clone size: .
V gene: TRBV19
D gene: TRBD1
CDR3 protein: CASSIRGQGASTDTQYF
CDR3 DNA: TGTGCCAGTAGTATTCGAGGACAGGGGGCGTCGACAGATACGCAGTATTTT

J gene: TRBJ2-5
clone size: .
V gene: TRBV6-4
D gene: TRBD2
CDR3 protein: CASSETSGGQETQYF
CDR3 DNA: TGTGCCAGCAGTGAGACTAGCGGGGGACAAGAGACCCAGTACTTC

J gene: TRBJ2-2
clone size: .
V gene: TRBV19
D gene: .
CDR3 protein: CASMNRGGTGELFF
CDR3 DNA: TGTGCCAGTATGAACAGGGGGGGCACCGGGGAGCTGTTTTTT

J gene: TRBJ1-2
clone size: few
V gene: TRBV9
D gene: TRBD1
CDR3 protein: CASSVLVGGKDGATF
CDR3 DNA: TGTGCCAGCAGCGTTCTGGTAGGGGGCAAGGATGGAGCGACCTTC

J gene: TRBJ2-7
clone size: .
V gene: TRBV5-1
D gene: .
CDR3 protein: CASSLDGVPHLEQYF
CDR3 DNA: TGCGCCAGCAGCCTGGACGGGGTCCCTCATCTCGAGCAGTACTTC

J gene: TRBJ2-3
clone size: once
V gene: TRBV5-8
D gene: TRBD2
CDR3 protein: CASSFQAGGGTDTQYF
CDR3 DNA: TGTGCCAGCAGCTTCCAAGCGGGGGGGGGCACAGATACGCAGTATTTT

J gene: TRBJ1-4
clone size: .
V gene: TRBV7-9
D gene: .
CDR3 protein: CASSLHGGANEKLFF
CDR3 DNA: TGTGCCAGCAGCTTACATGGCGGGGCTAATGAAAAACTGTTTTTT

J gene: TRBJ2-7
clone size: .
V gene: TRBV5-1
D gene: TRBD2
CDR3 protein: CATGAGGNSYEQYF
CDR3 DNA: TGCGCGACCGGAGCGGGGGGCAACTCCTACGAGCAGTACTTC

J gene: TRBJ2-7
clone size: few
V gene: TRBV6-5
D gene: TRBD1
CDR3 protein: CASGPGQGAGEQYF
CDR3 DNA: TGTGCCAGTGGGCCGGGACAGGGGGCGGGGGAGCAGTACTTC

J gene: TRBJ1-5
clone size: once
V gene: TRBV7-2
D gene: .
CDR3 protein: CASSLAGLEGNQPQHF
CDR3 DNA: TGTGCCAGCAGCTTAGCTGGGCTGGAGGGCAATCAGCCCCAGCATTTT

J gene: TRBJ2-7
clone size: once
V gene: TRBV7-8
D gene: .
CDR3 protein: CASSSINYDEQYF
CDR3 DNA: TGTGCCAGCAGCTCCATAAACTACGACGAGCAGTACTTC

J gene: TRBJ1-2
clone size: .
V gene: TRBV29-1
D gene: .
CDR3 protein: CSVMRGRTGYTF
CDR3 DNA: TGCAGCGTCATGCGGGGAAGGACTGGCTACACCTTC

J gene: TRBJ2-7
clone size: .
V gene: TRBV4-2
D gene: .
CDR3 protein: CASSQDWDTYEQYF
CDR3 DNA: TGTGCCAGCAGCCAAGACTGGGACACCTACGAGCAGTACTTC

J gene: TRBJ2-5
clone size: .
V gene: TRBV14
D gene: TRBD2
CDR3 protein: CASSATSGRETQYF
CDR3 DNA: TGTGCCAGCAGCGCCACTAGCGGGCGAGAGACCCAGTACTTC

J gene: TRBJ1-6
clone size: .
V gene: TRBV9
D gene: .
CDR3 protein: CASSVGSTNSPLHF
CDR3 DNA: TGTGCCAGCAGCGTGGGCTCCACGAATTCACCCCTCCACTTT

J gene: TRBJ1-2
clone size: .
V gene: TRBV11-2
D gene: .
CDR3 protein: CASSLAGSPPYGYTF
CDR3 DNA: TGTGCCAGCAGCTTAGCAGGCAGTCCCCCCTATGGCTACACCTTC

J gene: TRBJ2-1
clone size: .
V gene: TRBV18
D gene: .
CDR3 protein: CASSPGYNEQFF
CDR3 DNA: TGTGCCAGCTCACCCGGTTACAATGAGCAGTTCTTC

J gene: TRBJ2-7
clone size: .
V gene: TRBV4-2
D gene: .
CDR3 protein: CASSQEGAWDEQYF
CDR3 DNA: TGTGCCAGCAGCCAAGAAGGGGCCTGGGACGAGCAGTACTTC

J gene: TRBJ2-1
clone size: .
V gene: TRBV5-1
D gene: TRBD2
CDR3 protein: CASSLEASGGLSYNEQFF
CDR3 DNA: TGCGCCAGCAGCTTGGAGGCTAGCGGGGGGCTCTCCTACAATGAGCAGTTCTTC

J gene: TRBJ2-1
clone size: .
V gene: TRBV7-9
D gene: .
CDR3 protein: CASSLSYNEQFF
CDR3 DNA: TGTGCCAGCAGCTTATCATACAATGAGCAGTTCTTC

J gene: TRBJ1-1
clone size: .
V gene: TRBV6-5
D gene: .
CDR3 protein: CASKSSGEAFF
CDR3 DNA: TGTGCCAGCAAATCCTCCGGTGAAGCTTTCTTT

J gene: TRBJ1-2
clone size: .
V gene: TRBV19
D gene: TRBD1
CDR3 protein: CASTLTGTGVDGYTF
CDR3 DNA: TGTGCCAGTACTTTGACCGGGACAGGGGTTGATGGCTACACCTTC

J gene: TRBJ2-5
clone size: few
V gene: TRBV5-1
D gene: TRBD2
CDR3 protein: CASSPIGLAGGPGQETQYF
CDR3 DNA: TGCGCCAGCAGCCCTATAGGACTAGCGGGGGGGCCGGGCCAAGAGACCCAGTACTTC

J gene: TRBJ2-2
clone size: once
V gene: TRBV9
D gene: .
CDR3 protein: CASSVDINTGELFF
CDR3 DNA: TGTGCCAGCAGCGTAGACATAAACACCGGGGAGCTGTTTTTT

J gene: TRBJ1-4
clone size: once
V gene: TRBV7-8
D gene: .
CDR3 protein: CASSLGRQAHNEKLFF
CDR3 DNA: TGTGCCAGCAGCTTAGGTCGGCAGGCGCACAATGAAAAACTGTTTTTT

J gene: TRBJ2-7
clone size: .
V gene: TRBV10-3
D gene: .
CDR3 protein: CAISMDSVSSYEQYF
CDR3 DNA: TGTGCCATCAGCATGGACAGCGTAAGCTCCTACGAGCAGTACTTC

J gene: TRBJ2-5
clone size: .
V gene: TRBV5-1
D gene: .
CDR3 protein: CASSLGRTRQETQYF
CDR3 DNA: TGCGCCAGCAGCTTGGGGAGGACGCGGCAAGAGACCCAGTACTTC

J gene: TRBJ2-5
clone size: .
V gene: TRBV6-1
D gene: TRBD1
CDR3 protein: CASRDRGKETQYF
CDR3 DNA: TGTGCCAGCAGAGACAGGGGAAAGGAGACCCAGTACTTC

J gene: TRBJ1-1
clone size: .
V gene: TRBV9
D gene: .
CDR3 protein: CASSVVPGRGTEAFF
CDR3 DNA: TGTGCCAGCAGCGTAGTCCCAGGGAGGGGAACTGAAGCTTTCTTT

J gene: TRBJ2-3
clone size: .
V gene: TRBV7-3
D gene: .
CDR3 protein: CASSLSSSGDTQYF
CDR3 DNA: TGTGCCAGCAGCTTATCTAGCAGTGGAGATACGCAGTATTTT

J gene: TRBJ1-1
clone size: .
V gene: TRBV6-8
D gene: .
CDR3 protein: CASPRGREAFF
CDR3 DNA: TGTGCCAGCCCCCGAGGTAGGGAAGCTTTCTTT

J gene: TRBJ2-7
clone size: .
V gene: TRBV10-3
D gene: .
CDR3 protein: CAISRGPSYEQYF
CDR3 DNA: TGTGCCATCTCCAGGGGTCCTTCCTACGAGCAGTACTTC

J gene: TRBJ2-7
clone size: few
V gene: TRBV18
D gene: .
CDR3 protein: CASSPNQAGGKGEQYF
CDR3 DNA: TGTGCCAGCTCACCTAATCAGGCTGGGGGGAAGGGCGAGCAGTACTTC

J gene: TRBJ2-6
clone size: .
V gene: TRBV12-5
D gene: TRBD1
CDR3 protein: CASGSVQGAGANVLTF
CDR3 DNA: TGTGCTAGTGGTTCGGTACAGGGGGCTGGGGCCAACGTCCTGACTTTC

J gene: TRBJ2-3
clone size: .
V gene: TRBV19
D gene: TRBD1
CDR3 protein: CASSIFRGTGGEDTQYF
CDR3 DNA: TGTGCCAGTAGTATTTTTAGAGGGACAGGGGGCGAAGATACGCAGTATTTT

J gene: TRBJ2-5
clone size: .
V gene: TRBV27
D gene: .
CDR3 protein: CASTRLGFGETQYF
CDR3 DNA: TGTGCCAGCACACGACTCGGGTTCGGTGAGACCCAGTACTTC

J gene: TRBJ2-1
clone size: .
V gene: TRBV4-2
D gene: TRBD2
CDR3 protein: CASSHPGGLYNEQFF
CDR3 DNA: TGTGCCAGCAGCCATCCGGGGGGTCTCTACAATGAGCAGTTCTTC

J gene: TRBJ2-4
clone size: .
V gene: TRBV4-2
D gene: TRBD1
CDR3 protein: CASSQTDRGHAKNIQYF
CDR3 DNA: TGTGCCAGCAGCCAAACCGACAGGGGGCATGCCAAAAACATTCAGTACTTC

J gene: TRBJ1-1
clone size: few
V gene: TRBV4-1
D gene: .
CDR3 protein: CASSQEITASLTEAFF
CDR3 DNA: TGCGCCAGCAGCCAAGAGATCACAGCCAGTCTCACTGAAGCTTTCTTT

J gene: TRBJ1-1
clone size: .
V gene: TRBV6-1
D gene: TRBD1
CDR3 protein: CASSDLPGTVNTEAFF
CDR3 DNA: TGTGCCAGCAGTGACCTACCCGGGACAGTGAACACTGAAGCTTTCTTT

J gene: TRBJ1-2
clone size: .
V gene: TRBV27
D gene: TRBD1
CDR3 protein: CASADPFGTGVGYTF
CDR3 DNA: TGTGCCAGCGCCGACCCTTTCGGGACAGGGGTGGGCTACACCTTC

J gene: TRBJ2-3
clone size: .
V gene: TRBV29-1
D gene: TRBD2
CDR3 protein: CSVEDPRAASGERQYF
CDR3 DNA: TGCAGCGTTGAAGATCCCAGGGCGGCTAGCGGCGAACGGCAGTATTTT